A single sample is the source of the 6 T cell receptor beta chains below, sequenced in a study of graft-versus-host responses after intestinal transplantation (dated by TCRdb to about 2021). The library was built by means of the immunoSEQ multiplex PCR assay. What TCRdb holds here is the immuneACCESS table cut down to in-frame rearrangements. Part of the clones is not present; checked against another copy, under half of the missing clones reflect an unresolved V gene, and the others are unexplained. The sample table records about 89,000 clones; 80% to 95% of these occur just once. Together, the top ten hold about 0.28% of the sample. The sample's time point label, decoded: cells obtained before transplantation from donor or recipient. No antigen is known for these receptors. Specimen: unstimulated CD4+ T cells sorted from spleen or lymph node cells, collected before intestinal transplant. The source is a human donor who received an intestinal transplant.

The chain couples TRBV30 to TRBJ2-3; D remains ambiguous. Germline assignment: CDR1 GTSNPN and CDR2 SVGIG (reference sequence). The V gene lost 3 bases and the J gene lost 3 bases, with 19 bases spanning the gap. This CDR3 is 16 amino acids long. This CDR3 is CAWRAPRSDGTDTQYF. The CDR3 nucleotides are TGTGCCTGGAGGGCCCCTCGATCCGACGGGACAGATACGCAGTATTTT.

The V gene is TRBV29-1, the J gene TRBJ1-1; the D is unclear. CDR1 and CDR2 from the germline V gene are SQVTM and ANQGSEA. Trimming pared 2 bases from V and 5 bases from J, leaving 21 bases between. This CDR3 has 16 residues. CDR3 in amino acids: CSVESVLVSFSTEAFF. The CDR3 bases are TGCAGCGTTGAATCGGTTTTAGTGTCTTTCTCGACTGAAGCTTTCTTT.

This rearrangement joins TRBV21-1 to TRBJ2-7. TRBV21-1 is reported as a pseudogene. This CDR3 contains 16 residues. The CDR3, as DNA: TGTGCCAGCAGCAAAGTAGATGGGGACCGGTGCTACGAGCAGTACTTC. Translation gives CASSKVDGDRCYEQYF.

The rearrangement joins TRBV7-9 to TRBJ1-3; the D is unclear. Trimming stripped 5 bases from V and 0 bases from J, with 14 bases between. CDR1 is SEHNR, CDR2 FQNEAQ, per germline (reference sequence). The CDR3 is 16 residues long. The CDR3 bases are TGTGCCAGCAGCCCTTTCGGCGGCCGCTCTGGAAACACCATATATTTT. Translated: CASSPFGGRSGNTIYF.

The genes are TRBV28 and TRBJ1-2, with 9 bases lining up with TRBD1. V was pared by 8 bases and J by 4 bases, with 11 bases of the junction left unmatched. Germline assignment: CDR1 MDHEN and CDR2 SYDVKM. CDR3 length equals 15 residues. CDR3 in amino acids: CASSSSGTGSYGYTF. In DNA form, the CDR3 reads TGTGCCAGCTCTTCCTCCGGGACAGGGAGCTATGGCTACACCTTC.

This chain uses TRBV5-6 with TRBJ2-7, with a tentative D call TRBD1 (5 bases). V gave up 0 bases and J gave up 4 bases, with 5 bases separating them. In germline, CDR1 is SGHDT, CDR2 YYEEEE. The CDR3 consists of 12 residues. The DNA of the CDR3 is TGTGCCAGCAGCTTGGACAGGTACGAGCAGTACTTC. Encoded protein: CASSLDRYEQYF.